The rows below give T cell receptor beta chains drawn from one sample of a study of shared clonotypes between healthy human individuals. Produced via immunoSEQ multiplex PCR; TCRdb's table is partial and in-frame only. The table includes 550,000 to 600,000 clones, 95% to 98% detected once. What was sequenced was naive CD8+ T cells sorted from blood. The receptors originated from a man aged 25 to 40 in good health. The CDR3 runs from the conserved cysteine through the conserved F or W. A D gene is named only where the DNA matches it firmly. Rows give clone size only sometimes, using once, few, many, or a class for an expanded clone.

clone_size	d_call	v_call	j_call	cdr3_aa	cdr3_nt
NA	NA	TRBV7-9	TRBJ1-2	CASSSWQQRDGYTF	TGTGCCAGCAGCTCTTGGCAGCAGAGAGATGGCTACACCTTC
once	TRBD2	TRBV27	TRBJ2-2	CASSSLRGREGHSGELFF	TGTGCCAGCAGTTCCCTGCGAGGACGGGAGGGCCATTCCGGGGAGCTGTTTTTT
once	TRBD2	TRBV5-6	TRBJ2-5	CASSLTSGQETQYF	TGTGCCAGCAGCTTGACTAGCGGACAAGAGACCCAGTACTTC
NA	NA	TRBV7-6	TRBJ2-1	CASSFLPVASEGKEQFF	TGTGCCAGCAGCTTTCTACCCGTGGCTAGTGAAGGGAAAGAGCAGTTCTTC
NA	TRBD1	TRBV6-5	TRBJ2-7	CASSYWTGGNYEQYF	TGTGCCAGCAGTTACTGGACAGGGGGTAACTACGAGCAGTACTTC
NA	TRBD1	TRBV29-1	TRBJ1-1	CSAVDRSVEAFF	TGCAGCGCTGTGGACAGGTCTGTGGAAGCTTTCTTT
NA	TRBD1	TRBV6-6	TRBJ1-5	CASSIGQGALSQPQHF	TGTGCCAGCAGTATCGGACAGGGGGCATTAAGTCAGCCCCAGCATTTT
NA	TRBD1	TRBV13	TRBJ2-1	CASSSGGRVFQLNNEQFF	TGTGCCAGCAGCTCAGGGGGCAGGGTGTTTCAATTAAACAATGAGCAGTTCTTC
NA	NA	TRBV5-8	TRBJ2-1	CASSFNNEQFF	TGTGCCAGCAGCTTCAACAATGAGCAGTTCTTC
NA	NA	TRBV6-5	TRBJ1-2	CASSYSPGMHYGYTF	TGTGCCAGCAGTTACTCCCCAGGGATGCACTATGGCTACACCTTC
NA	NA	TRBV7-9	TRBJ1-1	CASSFRQYEMNTEAFF	TGTGCCAGCAGCTTCCGGCAGTACGAAATGAACACTGAAGCTTTCTTT
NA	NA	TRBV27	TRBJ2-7	CASRQDPGWEQYF	TGTGCCAGCAGACAGGACCCTGGGTGGGAGCAGTACTTC
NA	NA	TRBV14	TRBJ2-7	CASSQEDAYEQYF	TGTGCCAGCAGCCAGGAGGACGCCTACGAGCAGTACTTC
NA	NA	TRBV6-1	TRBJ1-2	CASTEGQFHSYGYTF	TGTGCCAGCACCGAAGGACAGTTTCACAGCTATGGCTACACCTTC
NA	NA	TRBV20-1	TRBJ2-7	CSAKGGNEQYF	TGCAGTGCTAAAGGGGGGAACGAGCAGTACTTC
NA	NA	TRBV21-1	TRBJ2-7	CASSHSTGRTYEQYF	TGTGCCAGCAGCCATTCAACGGGTCGCACCTACGAGCAGTACTTC